Given below is one T cell receptor beta chain in context. As yet, its antigen is unknown. The source of the sample is a study of OX40 agonist ivuxolimab in advanced cancers. Overall study results and limits: Dose levels from 0.1 to 3.0 mg/kg saw CD4+ and CD8+ blood T cells expand clonally by week 6.

Only in-frame clones appear in the TCRdb table, and some are missing; sequencing was by immunoSEQ multiplex PCR. The table lists 70,000 or so clones, around nine tenths of them singletons. The specimen was CD4+ or CD8+ T cells sorted from blood, collected in a trial of the OX40 agonist ivuxolimab. The clonotype originates from an adult with an advanced solid tumor such as melanoma, head and neck, liver or kidney cancer.

The CDR3 DNA reads as TGTGCCACCAGCAGAGAACCAGGGAGAGAGACCCAGTACTTC. This sequence encodes CATSREPGRETQYF. J is TRBJ2-5 and V is TRBV15, with D perhaps matching TRBD1 or TRBD2 (5 bases each). CDR1 is LNHNV, CDR2 YYDKDF, per germline (reference sequence). The CDR3 runs 14 residues. Trimming left V 0 bases short and J 4 bases short, with 9 bases between. Filled out from reference TRBV15 and TRBJ2-5, the complete variable domain reads DAMVIQNPRYQVTQFGKPVTLSCSQTLNHNVMYWYQQKSSQAPKLLFHYYDKDFNNEADTPDNFQSRRPNTSFCFLDIRSPGLGDTAMYLCATSREPGRETQYFGPGTRLLVL.